The T cell receptor (beta chain) described here comes from a study of CD8+ T cells in alopecia areata. As for the study in general: Treated patients took oral tofacitinib at 5 to 10 mg twice daily.

The authors extracted RNA and reverse transcribed it into cDNA as the sequencing template. Clones were sequenced by immunoSEQ multiplex PCR, and TCRdb holds only the in-frame ones, with some missing. The sample lists approximately 280,000 clones, more than 45% seen once, with approximately 2% in the top ten. Treatment given: oral pan-JAK inhibitor, 5-10 mg twice daily. Separation by sorting yielded CD4+ and CD8+ T cells from PBMCs. Study-level points and caveats: Relative to normal scalp, lesional scalp, especially alopecia totalis/universalis, showed higher clonality.

This CDR3 has 14 residues. Germline V gene sequence: CDR1 SQVTM, CDR2 ANQGSEA. Trimming left V 2 bases short and J 4 bases short, with 13 bases between. This clone appeared a few times. Its antigen is still unknown. This chain links TRBV29-1 with TRBJ2-3, with D perhaps matching TRBD2 (7 bases). This clonotype was sampled from a human donor with alopecia areata. This material consisted of CD4+ T cells sorted from blood, taken at week 24, from a patient treated with tofacitinib. CDR3 nucleotide sequence: TGCAGCGTTGAAAGCGGGGAGGGGGCAGATACGCAGTATTTT. Translated, it gives CSVESGEGADTQYF.